This T cell receptor beta chain derives from a study of blood T cell repertoires in COVID-19. Study information: PBMCs, B-cell-depleted T cells, or T cells were the source of the cDNA or gDNA that made up the material.

Per the original data handling: Estimation of nucleated cell counts relied on the amplification of reference gene primers. TCRdb keeps only in-frame clones here, not all; method: immunoSEQ multiplex PCR. The DNA gave D and trimming, while V, J and clone size come from that table. This sample yields around 190,000 clones, of which less than 90% are seen a single time; approximately 1.1% belongs to the top ten. Trimming took 5 bases from V and 7 from J; bases not matched to a gene: 9. There are 15 residues in the CDR3. Germline loops: CDR1 LNHDA, CDR2 SQIVND (reference sequence). This chain links TRBV19 with TRBJ2-1; TRBD1 agrees at 9 bases. The sequence came from a man younger than 40 with acute or convalescent COVID-19. The sequenced sample consisted of peripheral blood. The CDR3 loop reads CASSYAGTGYNEQFF. CDR3 nucleotide sequence: TGTGCCAGTAGTTACGCCGGGACAGGGTATAATGAGCAGTTCTTC.